The 3 T cell receptor beta chains in this list originate from one sample, sequenced in a study of cytomegalovirus exposure and HLA in healthy donors. Primers: 60 Vbeta forward and 13 Jbeta reverse. This table comes from immunoSEQ multiplex PCR, and its TCRdb copy is limited to in-frame clones, with some not included. The sample contains 150,000 or so clones, about three quarters of which appear only once. Sequenced input: PBMCs. The receptor set was obtained from a female donor in good health and CMV-seronegative.

The V and J genes are TRBV7-8 and TRBJ1-5; the match to TRBD1 covers 7 bases. This CDR3 contains 16 residues. Germline V gives CDR1 SGHVS, CDR2 FQNEAQ. V shed 5 bases, J shed 5 bases, and the junction held 12 bases outside the gene matches. Here the CDR3 reads CASSTRQGLSDQPQHF. CDR3 nucleotide sequence: TGTGCCAGCAGCACTAGACAGGGCCTTAGTGATCAGCCCCAGCATTTT.

This clone was picked up a small number of times. This rearrangement joins TRBV9 to TRBJ2-3, with 12 positions matching TRBD2. The V and J ends lost 0 bases and 2 bases, in that order; junction bases with no gene match: 4. The germline V gene encodes CDR1 SGDLS and CDR2 YYNGEE. The CDR3 has 17 amino acids. The CDR3 DNA is TGTGCCAGCAGCGTAGGCGGACTAGCGGGGACCACAGATACGCAGTATTTT. Amino acids: CASSVGGLAGTTDTQYF.

The V gene is TRBV2, the J gene TRBJ1-5, with a weak D call TRBD1 (5 bases). This CDR3 has 14 residues. Trimming removed 11 bases at V and 0 bases at J, with 14 bases between. Germline V gene data show CDR1 as SNHLY and CDR2 as FYNNEI. For the CDR3, the DNA is TGTGCCGGGTCGCAGGGCCCTAGCAATCAGCCCCAGCATTTT. Translated, it gives CAGSQGPSNQPQHF.